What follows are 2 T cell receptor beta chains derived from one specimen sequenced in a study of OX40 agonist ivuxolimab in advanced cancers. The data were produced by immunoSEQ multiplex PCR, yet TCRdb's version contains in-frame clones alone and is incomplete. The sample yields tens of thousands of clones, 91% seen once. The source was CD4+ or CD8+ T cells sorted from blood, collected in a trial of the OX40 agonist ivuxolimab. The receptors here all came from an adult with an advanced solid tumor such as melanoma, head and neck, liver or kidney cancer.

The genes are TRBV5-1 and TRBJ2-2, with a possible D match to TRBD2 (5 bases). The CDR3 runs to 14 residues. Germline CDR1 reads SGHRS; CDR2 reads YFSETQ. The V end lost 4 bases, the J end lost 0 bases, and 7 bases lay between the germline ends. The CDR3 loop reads CASSRGPNTGELFF. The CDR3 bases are TGCGCCAGCAGCCGGGGTCCGAACACCGGGGAGCTGTTTTTT.

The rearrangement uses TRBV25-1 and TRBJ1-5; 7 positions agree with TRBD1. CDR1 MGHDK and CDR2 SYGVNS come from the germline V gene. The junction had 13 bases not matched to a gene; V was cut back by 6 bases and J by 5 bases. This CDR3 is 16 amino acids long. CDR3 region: CASSQAGRGLYQPQHF. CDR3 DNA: TGTGCCAGCAGCCAGGCCGGCAGGGGGTTGTATCAGCCCCAGCATTTT.